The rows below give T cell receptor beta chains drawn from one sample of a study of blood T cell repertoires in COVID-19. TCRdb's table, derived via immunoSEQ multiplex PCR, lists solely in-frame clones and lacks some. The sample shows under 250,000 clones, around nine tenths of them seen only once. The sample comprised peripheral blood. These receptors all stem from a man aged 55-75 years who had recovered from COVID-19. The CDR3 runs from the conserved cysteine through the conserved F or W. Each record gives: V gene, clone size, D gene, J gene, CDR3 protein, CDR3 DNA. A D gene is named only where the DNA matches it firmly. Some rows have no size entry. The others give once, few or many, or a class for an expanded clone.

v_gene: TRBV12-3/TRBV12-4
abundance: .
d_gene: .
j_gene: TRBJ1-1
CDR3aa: CASSAGLSEAFF
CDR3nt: TGTGCCAGCAGCGCTGGACTTTCTGAAGCTTTCTTT

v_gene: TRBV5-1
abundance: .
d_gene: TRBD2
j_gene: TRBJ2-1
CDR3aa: CASSSLAGGPNEQFF
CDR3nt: TGCGCCAGCAGCTCACTAGCGGGAGGCCCCAATGAGCAGTTCTTC

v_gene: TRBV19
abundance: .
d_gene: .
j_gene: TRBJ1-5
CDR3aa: CASSHGQKNQPQHF
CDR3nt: TGTGCCAGTAGTCATGGACAGAAAAATCAGCCCCAGCATTTT

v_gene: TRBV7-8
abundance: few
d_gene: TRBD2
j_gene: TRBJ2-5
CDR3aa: CASSLPAGGQETQYF
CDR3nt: TGTGCCAGCAGCTTACCTGCGGGGGGGCAAGAGACCCAGTACTTC

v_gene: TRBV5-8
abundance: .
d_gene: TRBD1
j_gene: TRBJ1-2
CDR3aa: CASRFRQGHGYTF
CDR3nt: TGTGCCAGCAGATTCCGACAGGGTCATGGCTACACCTTC

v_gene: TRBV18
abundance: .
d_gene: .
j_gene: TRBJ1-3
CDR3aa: CASSPTKGNTIYF
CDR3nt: TGTGCCAGCTCACCCACTAAAGGAAACACCATATATTTT

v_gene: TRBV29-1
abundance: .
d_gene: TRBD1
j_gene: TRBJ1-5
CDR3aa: CSVRTGSGNQPQHF
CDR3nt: TGCAGCGTAAGGACAGGGTCGGGCAATCAGCCCCAGCATTTT

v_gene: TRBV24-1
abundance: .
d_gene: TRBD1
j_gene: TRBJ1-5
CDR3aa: CATSARGTVNNQPQHF
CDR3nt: TGTGCCACCAGTGCCAGGGGGACAGTGAACAATCAGCCCCAGCATTTT

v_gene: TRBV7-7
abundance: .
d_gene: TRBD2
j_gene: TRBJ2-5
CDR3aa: CASSLGFTSGGAETQYF
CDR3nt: TGTGCCAGCAGCTTAGGATTTACTAGCGGGGGGGCAGAGACCCAGTACTTC

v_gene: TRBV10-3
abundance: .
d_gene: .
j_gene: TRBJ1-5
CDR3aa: CAISEDRSQPQHF
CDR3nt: TGTGCCATCAGTGAGGACAGATCTCAGCCCCAGCATTTT

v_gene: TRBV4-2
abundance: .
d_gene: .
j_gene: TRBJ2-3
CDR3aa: CASSQAGGGPADTQYF
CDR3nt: TGTGCCAGCAGCCAAGCTGGCGGCGGGCCCGCAGATACGCAGTATTTT

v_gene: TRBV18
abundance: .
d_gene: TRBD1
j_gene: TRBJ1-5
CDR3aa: CASSPLGGMNNQPQHF
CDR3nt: TGTGCCAGCTCACCCCTAGGGGGCATGAACAATCAGCCCCAGCATTTT

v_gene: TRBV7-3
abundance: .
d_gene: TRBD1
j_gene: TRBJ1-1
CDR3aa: CASSLLPGGTEAFF
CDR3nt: TGTGCCAGCAGCTTGCTTCCAGGGGGCACTGAAGCTTTCTTT

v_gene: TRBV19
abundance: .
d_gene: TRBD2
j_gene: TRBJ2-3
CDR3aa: CASSFRTSTDTQYF
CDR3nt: TGTGCCAGTAGTTTCCGGACTAGTACAGATACGCAGTATTTT

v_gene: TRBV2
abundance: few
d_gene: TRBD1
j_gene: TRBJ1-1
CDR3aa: CASSRQGNTEAFF
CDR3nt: TGTGCCAGCAGTCGACAGGGGAACACTGAAGCTTTCTTT

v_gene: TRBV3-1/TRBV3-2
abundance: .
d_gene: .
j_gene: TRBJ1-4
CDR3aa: CASSRSGGGREKLFF
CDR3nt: TGTGCCAGCAGCCGGTCCGGGGGGGGCCGGGAAAAACTGTTTTTT

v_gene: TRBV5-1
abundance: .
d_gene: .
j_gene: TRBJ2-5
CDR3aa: CASSLGNGGPQETQYF
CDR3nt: TGCGCCAGCAGCTTGGGGAACGGGGGTCCCCAAGAGACCCAGTACTTC

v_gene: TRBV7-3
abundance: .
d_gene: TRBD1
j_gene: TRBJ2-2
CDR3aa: CASSPDRANTGELFF
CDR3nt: TGTGCCAGCAGCCCCGACAGGGCGAACACCGGGGAGCTGTTTTTT